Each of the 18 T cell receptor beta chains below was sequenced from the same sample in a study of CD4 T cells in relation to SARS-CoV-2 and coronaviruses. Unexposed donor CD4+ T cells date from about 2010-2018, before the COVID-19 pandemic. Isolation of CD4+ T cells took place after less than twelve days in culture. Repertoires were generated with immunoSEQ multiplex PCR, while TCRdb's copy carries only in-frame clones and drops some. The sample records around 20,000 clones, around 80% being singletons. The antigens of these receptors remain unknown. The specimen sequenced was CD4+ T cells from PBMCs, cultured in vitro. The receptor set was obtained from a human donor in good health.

CDR3: CASSSRLAGLYEQYF. The CDR3 DNA reads TGTGCCAGCAGCTCCAGACTAGCGGGGCTCTACGAGCAGTACTTC. The genes are TRBV7-6 and TRBJ2-7; 11 nucleotides align to TRBD2. The V gene's germline CDR1 is SGHVS and CDR2 FNYEAQ. This CDR3 has 15 amino acids. V gave up 4 bases and J gave up 3 bases; unmatched junction bases: 5.

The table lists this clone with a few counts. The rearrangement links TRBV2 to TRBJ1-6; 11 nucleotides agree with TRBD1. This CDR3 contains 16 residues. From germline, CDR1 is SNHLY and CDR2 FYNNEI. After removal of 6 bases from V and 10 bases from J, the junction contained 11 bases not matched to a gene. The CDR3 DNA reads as TGTGCCAGCAGGAAGGACAGGGGGCTCGTAAGGTCACCCCTCCACTTT. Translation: CASRKDRGLVRSPLHF.

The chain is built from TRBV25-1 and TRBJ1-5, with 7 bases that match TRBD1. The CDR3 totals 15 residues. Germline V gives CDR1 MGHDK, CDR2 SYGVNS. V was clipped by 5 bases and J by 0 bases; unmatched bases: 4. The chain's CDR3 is CASSQTGDSNQPQHF. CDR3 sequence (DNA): TGTGCCAGCAGTCAAACAGGGGATAGCAATCAGCCCCAGCATTTT.

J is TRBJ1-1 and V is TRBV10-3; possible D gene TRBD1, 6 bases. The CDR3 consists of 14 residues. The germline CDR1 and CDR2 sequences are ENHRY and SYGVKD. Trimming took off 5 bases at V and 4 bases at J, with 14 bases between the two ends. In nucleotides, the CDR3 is TGTGCCATCAGTAACCAGGGGCAGGGCACTGAAGCTTTCTTT. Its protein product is CAISNQGQGTEAFF.

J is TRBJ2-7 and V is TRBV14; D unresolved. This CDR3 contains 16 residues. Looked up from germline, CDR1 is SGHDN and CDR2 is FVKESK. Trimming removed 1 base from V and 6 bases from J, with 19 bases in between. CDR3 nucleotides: TGTGCCAGCAGCCAAGGAGGTCAGGTCATAAGGCGCGAGCAGTACTTC. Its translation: CASSQGGQVIRREQYF.

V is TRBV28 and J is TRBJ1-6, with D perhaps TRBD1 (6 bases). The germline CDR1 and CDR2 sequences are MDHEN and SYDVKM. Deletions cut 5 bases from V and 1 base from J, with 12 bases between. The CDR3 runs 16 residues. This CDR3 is CASSQYRVSYNSPLHF. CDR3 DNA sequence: TGTGCCAGCAGTCAATACAGGGTTTCCTATAATTCACCCCTCCACTTT.

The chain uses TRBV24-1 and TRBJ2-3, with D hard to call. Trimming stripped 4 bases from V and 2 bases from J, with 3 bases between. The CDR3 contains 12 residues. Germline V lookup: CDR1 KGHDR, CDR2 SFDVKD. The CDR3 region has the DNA TGTGCCACCAGTGACGTCACAGATACGCAGTATTTT. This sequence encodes CATSDVTDTQYF.

The CDR3 region is CASSGLAGAKNIQYF. CDR3 bases: TGTGCCAGCAGCGGACTAGCGGGGGCCAAAAACATTCAGTACTTC. The V call is TRBV11-2, the J call TRBJ2-4; 12 nucleotides align to TRBD2. Trimming cost V 5 bases and J 1 base; bases outside gene matches: 0. CDR3 length: 15 amino acids. Germline V CDR1 and CDR2: SGHAT, FQNNGV.

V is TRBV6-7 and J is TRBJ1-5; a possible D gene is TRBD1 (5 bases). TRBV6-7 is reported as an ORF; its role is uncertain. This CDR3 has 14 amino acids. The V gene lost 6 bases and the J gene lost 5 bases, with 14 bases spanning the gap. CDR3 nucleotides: TGTGCCAGCAGCATCGGGGGGACGGATCAGCCCCAGCATTTT. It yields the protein CASSIGGTDQPQHF.

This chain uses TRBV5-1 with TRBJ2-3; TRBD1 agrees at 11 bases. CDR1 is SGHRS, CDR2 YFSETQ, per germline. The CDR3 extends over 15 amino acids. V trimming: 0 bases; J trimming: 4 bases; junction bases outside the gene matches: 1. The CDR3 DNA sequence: TGCGCCAGCAGCTTGGTGGGACAGGGGGCAGATACGCAGTATTTT. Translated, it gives CASSLVGQGADTQYF.

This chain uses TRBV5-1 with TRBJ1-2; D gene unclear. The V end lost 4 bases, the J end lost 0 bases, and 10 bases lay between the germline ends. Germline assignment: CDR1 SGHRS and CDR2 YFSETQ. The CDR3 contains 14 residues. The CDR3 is CASSREGSNYGYTF. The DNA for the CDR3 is TGCGCCAGCAGCCGGGAGGGCTCTAACTATGGCTACACCTTC.

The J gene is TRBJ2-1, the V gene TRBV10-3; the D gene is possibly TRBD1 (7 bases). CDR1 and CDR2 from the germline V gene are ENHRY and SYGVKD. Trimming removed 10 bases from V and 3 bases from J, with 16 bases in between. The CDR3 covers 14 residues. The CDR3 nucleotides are TGTGCCAGCGGTTCAGGGGGGCACTACAATGAGCAGTTCTTC. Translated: CASGSGGHYNEQFF.

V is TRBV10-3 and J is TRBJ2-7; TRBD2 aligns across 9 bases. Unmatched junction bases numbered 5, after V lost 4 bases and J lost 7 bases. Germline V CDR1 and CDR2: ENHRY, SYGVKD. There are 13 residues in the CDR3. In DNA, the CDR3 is TGTGCCATCAGTGGGACTAGCGTTGAAGAGCAGTACTTC. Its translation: CAISGTSVEEQYF.

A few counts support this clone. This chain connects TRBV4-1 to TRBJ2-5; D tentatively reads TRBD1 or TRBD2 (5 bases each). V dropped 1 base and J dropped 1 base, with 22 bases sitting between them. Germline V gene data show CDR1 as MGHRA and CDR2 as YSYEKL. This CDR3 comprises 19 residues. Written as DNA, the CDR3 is TGCGCCAGCAGCCAAGTAAGGGAGCTAGGGGCCCTTTTCCAAGAGACCCAGTACTTC. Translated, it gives CASSQVRELGALFQETQYF.

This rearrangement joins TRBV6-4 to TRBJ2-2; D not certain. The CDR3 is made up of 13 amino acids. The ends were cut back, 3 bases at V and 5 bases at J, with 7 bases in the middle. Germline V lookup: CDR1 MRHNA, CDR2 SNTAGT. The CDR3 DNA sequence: TGTGCCAGCAGTGAAACCGAGACCGGGGAGCTGTTTTTT. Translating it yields CASSETETGELFF.

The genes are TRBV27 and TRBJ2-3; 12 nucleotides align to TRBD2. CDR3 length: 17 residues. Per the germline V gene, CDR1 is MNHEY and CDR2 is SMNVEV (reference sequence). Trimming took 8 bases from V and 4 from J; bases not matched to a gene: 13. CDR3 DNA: TGTGCCAGCCGGTGGACTAGCGGGAAGGGCCGGGCAGATACGCAGTATTTT. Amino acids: CASRWTSGKGRADTQYF.

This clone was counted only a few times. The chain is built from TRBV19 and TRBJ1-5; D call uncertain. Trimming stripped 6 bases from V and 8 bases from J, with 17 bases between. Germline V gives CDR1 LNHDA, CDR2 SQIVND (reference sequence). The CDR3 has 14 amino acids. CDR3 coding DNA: TGTGCCAGTAGCCCAGGAGGGCTTGTTGAGCCCCAGCATTTT. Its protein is CASSPGGLVEPQHF.

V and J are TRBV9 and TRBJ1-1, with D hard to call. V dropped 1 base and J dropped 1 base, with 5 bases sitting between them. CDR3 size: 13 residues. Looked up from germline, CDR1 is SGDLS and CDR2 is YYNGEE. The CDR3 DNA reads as TGTGCCAGCAGCGTACAGGCGAACACTGAAGCTTTCTTT. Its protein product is CASSVQANTEAFF.